This note documents a single T cell receptor (beta chain) sequence. This sample is drawn from a study of blood T cell repertoires in COVID-19. At the level of the study: Acute-phase and convalescent COVID-19 samples originated in the United States, Italy and Spain.

Libraries were prepared by immunoSEQ multiplex PCR; TCRdb keeps only in-frame clonotypes and omits some of them. Of around 80,000 clones in the sample, around 80% were seen once. Enrolled during active infection, Seattle patients were then followed longitudinally. Trimming shortened V by 8 bases and J by 2 bases, and 13 bases separated the two germline ends. The CDR3 spans 13 residues. Germline V CDR1 and CDR2: MNHEY, SMNVEV (reference sequence). The J gene is TRBJ2-7, the V gene TRBV27; a possible D gene is TRBD2 (5 bases). This TCR was recovered from a man aged 50-60 years with COVID-19, enrolled during active disease. The sequencing sample was made of peripheral blood. Here the CDR3 DNA reads TGTGCCAGCCGGACTGGGGAAACCTACGAGCAGTACTTC. Amino acid sequence: CASRTGETYEQYF.